The 19 T cell receptor beta chains given below trace back to one sample, sequenced in a study of blood T cell dynamics during melanoma immunotherapy. Method: immunoSEQ multiplex PCR; TCRdb's copy keeps in-frame clones and lacks some. The sample lists 8,500 or so clones; approximately 90% were seen once. Described time point: week 3, after first cycle of checkpoint inhibitor. The sequencing here drew on blood, taken from a patient treated with checkpoint blockade. The receptors come from a human donor with melanoma.

The CDR3 DNA reads TGCAGCGCGGAGGCCTGGAATCAGCCCCAGCATTTT. The encoded protein is CSAEAWNQPQHF. This chain joins TRBV29-1 and TRBJ1-5; D is ambiguous. This CDR3 is built from 12 residues. V was trimmed by 7 bases and J by 4 bases, leaving 11 bases between them. Germline V lookup: CDR1 SQVTM, CDR2 ANQGSEA.

The CDR3 spells CASSHQDRGYEQYF. CDR3 DNA sequence: TGTGCCAGCAGCCATCAAGACAGGGGTTACGAGCAGTACTTC. This rearrangement joins TRBV11-3 to TRBJ2-7, with 8 bases that match TRBD1. CDR1 SGHNT and CDR2 YENEEA come from the germline V gene. The J segment lost 4 bases and the V segment lost 5 bases, leaving 7 bases of the junction unmatched. The CDR3 extends over 14 amino acids.

This chain uses TRBV30 with TRBJ1-1; TRBD1 agrees at 8 bases. The CDR3 totals 13 residues. V trimming: 4 bases; J trimming: 5 bases; junction bases outside the gene matches: 6. Germline loops: CDR1 GTSNPN, CDR2 SVGIG (reference sequence). CDR3 bases: TGTGCCTGGAAGACAGGGGTTCATACTGAAGCTTTCTTT. Translated, it gives CAWKTGVHTEAFF.

The chain employs TRBV19 and TRBJ1-3; 9 nucleotides agree with TRBD1. This CDR3 comprises 18 residues. The junction had 11 bases not matched to a gene; V was cut back by 5 bases and J by 0 bases. CDR1 is LNHDA and CDR2 is SQIVND in the germline V gene (reference sequence). CDR3 DNA: TGTGCCAGTAGTCACCTCCTCGGGACAGGGAGCTCTGGAAACACCATATATTTT. This translates into CASSHLLGTGSSGNTIYF.

This clone came up once. The chain couples TRBV11-2 to TRBJ2-7, with D perhaps given as TRBD1 or TRBD2 (5 bases each). This CDR3 is built from 14 residues. The germline V gene has CDR1 SGHAT and CDR2 FQNNGV. V lost 1 base to trimming and J lost 7 bases, with 14 bases between them. The CDR3 sequence: CASSLAGPQREQYF. The CDR3 nucleotides are TGTGCCAGCAGCTTAGCGGGACCCCAGAGGGAGCAGTACTTC.

This chain connects TRBV19 to TRBJ1-2, with 9 bases that match TRBD1. J gave up 3 bases and V 7 bases, and 3 bases lay outside the gene matches. There are 13 residues in the CDR3. Germline CDR1 reads LNHDA; CDR2 reads SQIVND (reference sequence). CDR3 nucleotides: TGTGCCAGTAAGTGGACAGGGGACTATGGCTACACCTTC. Translating it yields CASKWTGDYGYTF.

The gene calls are TRBV25-1 and TRBJ2-7; TRBD1 matches at 8 bases. Per the germline V gene, CDR1 is MGHDK and CDR2 is SYGVNS. The CDR3 is made up of 14 amino acids. V shed 2 bases, J shed 3 bases, and the junction held 3 bases outside the gene matches. CDR3 region: CASSEQGARYEQYF. CDR3 coding DNA: TGTGCCAGCAGTGAACAGGGGGCGCGCTACGAGCAGTACTTC.

The rearrangement joins TRBV5-1 to TRBJ2-5, with D uncertain. The V end lost 0 bases, the J end lost 5 bases, and 11 bases lay between the germline ends. This CDR3 is built from 14 residues. From germline, CDR1 is SGHRS and CDR2 YFSETQ. CDR3 region: CASSLAIRLETQYF. Here the CDR3 DNA reads TGCGCCAGCAGCTTGGCCATCAGGTTGGAGACCCAGTACTTC.

The genes are TRBV6-5 and TRBJ2-5; a possible D gene is TRBD2 (5 bases). TRBJ2-7 explains the end of the DNA better; the J call may be wrong. This CDR3 contains 15 residues. Germline values: CDR1 MNHEY, CDR2 SVGAGI. The CDR3 DNA reads TGTGCCAGCAGTGCATCGCCCGGGTGGGAGTACGAGCAGTACTTC. Amino acids: CASSASPGWEYEQYF.

A few counts support this clone. The CDR3 spells CASSLAGQESYGYTF. The CDR3 nucleotides are TGCGCCAGCAGCTTGGCGGGGCAGGAGAGCTATGGCTACACCTTC. The chain has TRBV5-1 and TRBJ1-2; TRBD1 is a possible D gene (5 bases). This CDR3 comprises 15 residues. Deletions cut 0 bases from V and 4 bases from J, with 13 bases between. The V gene's germline CDR1 is SGHRS and CDR2 YFSETQ. The variable domain in full, completed from reference TRBV5-1 and TRBJ1-2, reads KAGVTQTPRYLIKTRGQQVTLSCSPISGHRSVSWYQQTPGQGLQFLFEYFSETQRNKGNFPGRFSGRQFSNSRSEMNVSTLELGDSALYLCASSLAGQESYGYTFGSGTRLTVV.

In DNA, the CDR3 is TGTGCCAGCAACCTACAGGGACAGCAGTATGAAAAACTGTTTTTT. Its translation is CASNLQGQQYEKLFF. The chain couples TRBV2 to TRBJ1-4; 7 nucleotides match TRBD1. This CDR3 is 15 amino acids long. Germline V lookup: CDR1 SNHLY, CDR2 FYNNEI. V shed 7 bases, J shed 6 bases, and the junction held 11 bases outside the gene matches.

Comment on this clone: The junction shows a germline mismatch at one end, possibly a read error. J is TRBJ1-1 and V is TRBV30; tentative D call: TRBD1 (6 bases). The CDR3 covers 16 residues. Germline V CDR1 and CDR2: GTSNPN, SVGIG (reference sequence). In DNA, the CDR3 is TGTGCCTGGAGTGCCAAAGCGCAGGGGTGGGGCACTGAATCTTTCTTT. Amino acids: CAWSAKAQGWGTESFF.

The chain employs TRBV4-1 and TRBJ2-1, with 10 bases identical to TRBD1. V shed 5 bases and J 9 bases; nucleotides not matched to a gene: 16. From germline, CDR1 is MGHRA and CDR2 YSYEKL. There are 17 residues in the CDR3. CDR3 region: CASSNEPPGQGRGEQFF. CDR3 nucleotides: TGCGCCAGCAGCAATGAACCTCCGGGACAGGGGAGGGGTGAGCAGTTCTTC.

This rearrangement joins TRBV2 to TRBJ1-5, with a tentative D call TRBD1 (5 bases). CDR1 is SNHLY, CDR2 FYNNEI, per germline. CDR3 length: 14 amino acids. With 5 bases removed from V and 2 bases from J, the gap between germline ends came to 10 bases. This CDR3 is CASSSQGGNQPQHF. In DNA form, the CDR3 reads TGTGCCAGCAGTTCCCAGGGTGGCAATCAGCCCCAGCATTTT.

The chain has TRBV7-2 and TRBJ1-5; 7 bases match TRBD1. With V trimmed by 5 bases and J by 5 bases, 3 bases remained unmatched. This CDR3 is built from 13 residues. Germline CDR1 SGHTA, CDR2 FQGNSA. CDR3 in DNA: TGTGCCAGCAGCGCCGACAGGGATCAGCCCCAGCATTTT. This codes for CASSADRDQPQHF.

The chain employs TRBV25-1 and TRBJ1-1; D not resolved. Germline assignment: CDR1 MGHDK and CDR2 SYGVNS. Between the trimmed V and J ends, which lost 6 bases and 1 base, there was a span of 24 bases. The CDR3 extends over 18 amino acids. CDR3 DNA sequence: TGTGCCAGCAGAAGTCCGGCCCGGGTCAGTTGGGGGAACACTGAAGCTTTCTTT. Translating it yields CASRSPARVSWGNTEAFF.

The chain combines TRBV6-6 with TRBJ1-2, with D possibly matching TRBD1 (5 bases). The CDR3 sequence is 14 residues long. Germline V lookup: CDR1 MNHNY, CDR2 SVGAGI (reference sequence). V was trimmed by 5 bases and J by 2 bases, leaving 12 bases between them. CDR3 amino acids: CASSRDGENYGYTF. The CDR3 nucleotides read TGTGCCAGCAGTCGGGACGGAGAAAACTATGGCTACACCTTC.

This clone was seen more than once but under ten times. CDR3 DNA: TGCAGCGTTGGGGGCGGGGAGGGCTATGGCTACACCTTC. Amino acid sequence: CSVGGGEGYGYTF. The chain links TRBV29-1 to TRBJ1-2; D might be TRBD1 (5 bases). The V and J ends lost 4 bases and 4 bases respectively, with 13 bases between them. This CDR3 is built from 13 residues. The V gene's germline CDR1 is SQVTM and CDR2 ANQGSEA.

The chain links TRBV19 to TRBJ1-5, with D possibly matching TRBD1 (5 bases). Germline loops: CDR1 LNHDA, CDR2 SQIVND (reference sequence). This CDR3 has 13 residues. The DNA of the CDR3 is TGTGGACATGAACAGGAGAGCAATCAGCCCCAGCATTTT. Translated, it gives CGHEQESNQPQHF.